This T cell receptor beta chain originates from a study of graft-versus-host responses after intestinal transplantation. Background on the study: Anti-thymocyte globulin induction was given to all recipients, followed by tacrolimus and steroids for roughly three years.

Study observations and caveats: Investigators detected GvH clones in recipient marrow, with some emerging earlier in ileum or blood.

Unmatched junction bases numbered 5, after V lost 4 bases and J lost 0 bases. The CDR3 covers 17 residues. From germline, CDR1 is SGHNT and CDR2 YYREEE (reference sequence). Using immunoSEQ multiplex PCR, the repertoire was profiled, and TCRdb retains in-frame clones only, with some absent. The data hold tens of thousands of clones, with 90% to 95% observed a single time. About this clone: Antigen specificity is unknown.

This TCR derives from a human patient who received an intestinal transplant, so some T cells may come from the graft donor. The genes are TRBV5-4 and TRBJ2-1, with TRBD1 identical over 12 bases. The specimen was PBMCs, collected almost 120 days after intestinal transplantation. The CDR3 is CASSVGTGGYSYNEQFF. The CDR3, as DNA: TGTGCCAGCAGCGTAGGGACAGGGGGCTACTCCTACAATGAGCAGTTCTTC.